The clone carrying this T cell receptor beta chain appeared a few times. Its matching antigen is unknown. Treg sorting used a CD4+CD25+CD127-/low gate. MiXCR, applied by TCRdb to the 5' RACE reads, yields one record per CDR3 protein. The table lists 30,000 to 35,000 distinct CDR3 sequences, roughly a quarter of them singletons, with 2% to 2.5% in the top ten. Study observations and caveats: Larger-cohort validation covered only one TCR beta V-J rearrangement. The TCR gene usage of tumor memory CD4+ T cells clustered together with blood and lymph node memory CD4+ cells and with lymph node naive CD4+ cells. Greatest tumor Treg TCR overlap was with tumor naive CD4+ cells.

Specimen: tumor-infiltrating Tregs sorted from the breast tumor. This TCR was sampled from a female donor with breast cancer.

CDR3 DNA: TGCGCCAGCAGCTTGGGGCAGGGAGGAAACACCATATATTTT. Translating gives CASSLGQGGNTIYF. The V gene is TRBV5-1, the J gene TRBJ1-3; D might be TRBD1 (5 bases). The CDR3 is 14 amino acids. The V gene lost 0 bases and the J gene lost 4 bases, with 8 bases spanning the gap. In germline, CDR1 is SGHRS, CDR2 YFSETQ.